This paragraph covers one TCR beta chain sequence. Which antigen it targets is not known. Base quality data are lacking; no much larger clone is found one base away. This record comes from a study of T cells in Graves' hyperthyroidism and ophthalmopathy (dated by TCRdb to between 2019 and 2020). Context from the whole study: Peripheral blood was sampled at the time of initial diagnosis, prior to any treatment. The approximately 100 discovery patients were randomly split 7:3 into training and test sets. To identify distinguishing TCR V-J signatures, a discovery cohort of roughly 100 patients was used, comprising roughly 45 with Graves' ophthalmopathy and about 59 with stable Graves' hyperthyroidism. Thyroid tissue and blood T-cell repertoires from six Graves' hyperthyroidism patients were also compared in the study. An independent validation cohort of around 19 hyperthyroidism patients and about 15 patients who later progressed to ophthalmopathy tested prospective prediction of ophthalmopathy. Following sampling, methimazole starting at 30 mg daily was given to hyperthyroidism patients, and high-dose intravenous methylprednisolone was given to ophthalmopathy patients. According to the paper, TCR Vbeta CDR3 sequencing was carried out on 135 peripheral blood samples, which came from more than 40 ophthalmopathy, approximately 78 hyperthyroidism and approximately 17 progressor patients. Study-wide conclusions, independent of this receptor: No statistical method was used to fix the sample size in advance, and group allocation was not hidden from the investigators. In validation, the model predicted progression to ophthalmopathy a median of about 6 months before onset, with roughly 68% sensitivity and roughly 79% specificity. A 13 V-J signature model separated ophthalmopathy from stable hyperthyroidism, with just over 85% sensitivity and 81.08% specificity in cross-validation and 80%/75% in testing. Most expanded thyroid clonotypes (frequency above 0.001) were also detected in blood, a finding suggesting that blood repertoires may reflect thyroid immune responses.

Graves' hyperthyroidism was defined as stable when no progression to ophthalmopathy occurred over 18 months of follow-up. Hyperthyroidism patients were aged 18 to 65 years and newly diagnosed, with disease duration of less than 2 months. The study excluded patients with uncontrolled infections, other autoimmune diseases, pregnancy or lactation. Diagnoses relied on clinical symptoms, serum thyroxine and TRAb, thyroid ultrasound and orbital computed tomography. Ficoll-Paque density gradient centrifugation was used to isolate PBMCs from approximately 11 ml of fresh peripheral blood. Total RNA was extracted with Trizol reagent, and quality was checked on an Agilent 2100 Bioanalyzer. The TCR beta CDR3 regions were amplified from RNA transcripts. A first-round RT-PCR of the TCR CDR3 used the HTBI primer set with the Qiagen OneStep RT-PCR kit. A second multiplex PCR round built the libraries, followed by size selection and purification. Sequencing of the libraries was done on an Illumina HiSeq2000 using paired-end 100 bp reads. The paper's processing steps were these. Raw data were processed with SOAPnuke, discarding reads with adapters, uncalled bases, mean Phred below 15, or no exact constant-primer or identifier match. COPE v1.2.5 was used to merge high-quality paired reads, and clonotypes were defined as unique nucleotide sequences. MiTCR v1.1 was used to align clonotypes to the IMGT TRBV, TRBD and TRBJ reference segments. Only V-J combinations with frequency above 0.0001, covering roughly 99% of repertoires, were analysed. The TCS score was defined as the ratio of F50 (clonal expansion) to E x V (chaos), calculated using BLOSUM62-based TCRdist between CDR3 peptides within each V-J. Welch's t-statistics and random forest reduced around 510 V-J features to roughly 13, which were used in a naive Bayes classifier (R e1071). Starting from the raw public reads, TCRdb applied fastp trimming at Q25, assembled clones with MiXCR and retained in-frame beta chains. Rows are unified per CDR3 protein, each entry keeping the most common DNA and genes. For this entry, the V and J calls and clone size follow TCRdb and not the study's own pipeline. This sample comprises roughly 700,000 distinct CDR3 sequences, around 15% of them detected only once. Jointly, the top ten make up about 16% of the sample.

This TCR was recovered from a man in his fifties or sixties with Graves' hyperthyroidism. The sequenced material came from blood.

The DNA reads as follows: TGTGCCAGCAGCTTAGAGGCGGCCACCAATGAAAAACTGTTTTTT. Translation gives CASSLEAATNEKLFF. The chain was built from TRBV7-9 and TRBJ1-4, with no confident D gene call. From the cysteine through the phenylalanine, the CDR3 covers 15 amino acids. Of all the DNA, just the CDR3 is kept, 45 bases in frame from base 1. From the germline V gene (reference sequence), CDR1 is SEHNR and CDR2 is FQNEAQ. Cut back by 1 base and 5 bases, the V and J ends lie 11 bases apart.